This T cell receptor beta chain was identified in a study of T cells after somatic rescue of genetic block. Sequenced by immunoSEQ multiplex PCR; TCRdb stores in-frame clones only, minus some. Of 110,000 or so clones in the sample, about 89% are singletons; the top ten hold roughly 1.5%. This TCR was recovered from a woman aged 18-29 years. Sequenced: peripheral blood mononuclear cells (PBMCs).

Written as DNA, the CDR3 is TGCGCCAGCAGCTCCCAGACTAGCGGGGGACCCACAGATACGCAGTATTTT. It yields the protein CASSSQTSGGPTDTQYF. J is TRBJ2-3 and V is TRBV5-1, with TRBD2 identical over 12 bases. With 3 bases clipped from V and 2 bases from J, the junction kept 7 bases outside the gene matches. This CDR3 is 17 amino acids long. Looked up from germline, CDR1 is SGHRS and CDR2 is YFSETQ.